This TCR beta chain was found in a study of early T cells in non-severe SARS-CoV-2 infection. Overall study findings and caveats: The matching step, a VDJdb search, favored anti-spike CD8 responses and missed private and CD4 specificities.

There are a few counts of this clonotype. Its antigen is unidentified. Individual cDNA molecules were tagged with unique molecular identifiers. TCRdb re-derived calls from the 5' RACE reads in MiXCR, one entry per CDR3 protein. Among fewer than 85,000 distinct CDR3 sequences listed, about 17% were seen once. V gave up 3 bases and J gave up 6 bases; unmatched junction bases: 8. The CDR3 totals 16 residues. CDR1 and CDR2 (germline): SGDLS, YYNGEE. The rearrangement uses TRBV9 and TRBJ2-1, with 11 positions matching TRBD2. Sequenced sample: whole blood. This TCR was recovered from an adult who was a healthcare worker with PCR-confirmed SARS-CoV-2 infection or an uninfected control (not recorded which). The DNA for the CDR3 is TGTGCCAGCAGCGCATTAGCGGGAGGGGTTCGCAATGAGCAGTTCTTC. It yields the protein CASSALAGGVRNEQFF.